The entry below gives a single TCR beta chain sequence along with its context. Its target is unknown. The PCR employed 60 Vbeta primers together with 13 Jbeta primers. Using immunoSEQ multiplex PCR, the repertoire was profiled, and TCRdb retains in-frame clones only, with some absent. Among about 160,000 clones listed, just under 80% were seen once. The data stem from a study of cytomegalovirus exposure and HLA in healthy donors. Study outcomes and limitations: The study recorded 150 to 200 TCR beta chains that were cytomegalovirus-associated. Presence/absence analyses supposed approximately even sequencing depth among donors. In a later analysis, HLA-associated TCR beta chains were more clonally expanded than equally common others.

The ends were cut back, 2 bases at V and 6 bases at J, with 16 bases in the middle. The CDR3 spans 14 residues. Germline values: CDR1 GTSNPN, CDR2 SVGIG (reference sequence). When sampled, the donors appeared nominally healthy, though they likely had unrecorded immune exposures. The sample comprised PBMCs. This chain joins TRBV30 and TRBJ1-1, with a tentative D call TRBD1 (5 bases). This sequence was found in a man aged 25-45 years in good health and CMV-seronegative. The CDR3 reads CAWSSTVGEAEAFF. CDR3 sequence (DNA): TGTGCCTGGAGTTCCACTGTAGGGGAGGCTGAAGCTTTCTTT.